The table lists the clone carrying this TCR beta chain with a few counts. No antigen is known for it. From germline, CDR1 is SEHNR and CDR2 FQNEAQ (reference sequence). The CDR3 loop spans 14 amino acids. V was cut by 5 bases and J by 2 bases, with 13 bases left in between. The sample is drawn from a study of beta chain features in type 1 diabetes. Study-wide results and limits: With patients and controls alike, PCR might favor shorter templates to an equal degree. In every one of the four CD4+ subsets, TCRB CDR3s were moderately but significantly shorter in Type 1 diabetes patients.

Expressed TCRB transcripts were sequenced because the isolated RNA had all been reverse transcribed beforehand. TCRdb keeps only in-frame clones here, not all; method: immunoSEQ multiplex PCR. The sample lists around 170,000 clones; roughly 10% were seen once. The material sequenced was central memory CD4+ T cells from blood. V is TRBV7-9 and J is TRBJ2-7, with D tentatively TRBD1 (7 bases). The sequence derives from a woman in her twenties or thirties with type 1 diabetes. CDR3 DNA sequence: TGTGCCAGCAGCCCCGACAGGGAGGCCTACGAGCAGTACTTC. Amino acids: CASSPDREAYEQYF.